The rows below give T cell receptor beta chains drawn from one sample of a study of cytomegalovirus exposure and HLA in healthy donors. Using immunoSEQ multiplex PCR, the repertoire was profiled, and TCRdb retains in-frame clones only, with some absent. The sample carries approximately 140,000 clones, roughly 80% recorded once. Sequencing was performed on PBMCs. Receptors originate from a man between 18 and 29 years old in good health and CMV-seronegative. Both conserved end residues are part of each CDR3. D genes are given only for firm matches. Clone size is shown for a subset of rows, as once, few, many or a class of expanded clone.

cdr3_nt: TGCGCCAGCAGCCAAGACCTACCCAGGGGCTACAATGAGCAGTTCTTC
cdr3_aa: CASSQDLPRGYNEQFF
clone_size: NA
j_call: TRBJ2-1
v_call: TRBV4-1
d_call: NA

cdr3_nt: TGCGCCAGCAGCCAAGAAGGAGCAGGGCGCTACGAGCAGTACTTC
cdr3_aa: CASSQEGAGRYEQYF
clone_size: NA
j_call: TRBJ2-7
v_call: TRBV4-3
d_call: NA

cdr3_nt: TGTGCCAGCAGTTCCCGGACAGGTAGCTATGGCTACACCTTC
cdr3_aa: CASSSRTGSYGYTF
clone_size: NA
j_call: TRBJ1-2
v_call: TRBV6-6
d_call: TRBD1

cdr3_nt: TGTGCCAGCAGTTACTCAGGACAGAATAATTCACCCCTCCACTTT
cdr3_aa: CASSYSGQNNSPLHF
clone_size: NA
j_call: TRBJ1-6
v_call: TRBV6-5
d_call: NA

cdr3_nt: TGTGCCAGCAGCCGACAGGGAAACACTGAAGCTTTCTTT
cdr3_aa: CASSRQGNTEAFF
clone_size: NA
j_call: TRBJ1-1
v_call: TRBV7-2
d_call: TRBD1

cdr3_nt: TGTGCCAGCAGGGCGGGGAGCGCGCAGTATTTT
cdr3_aa: CASRAGSAQYF
clone_size: NA
j_call: TRBJ2-3
v_call: TRBV6-1
d_call: NA

cdr3_nt: TGTGCCAGCAGCTTAGTGTCAGATCAGAGGGATGGCTACACCTTC
cdr3_aa: CASSLVSDQRDGYTF
clone_size: NA
j_call: TRBJ1-2
v_call: TRBV7-2
d_call: NA

cdr3_nt: TGTGCTAGCAGCCCCTATCCGCCGGGACAGGGAACAGGAAAACTGTTTTTT
cdr3_aa: CASSPYPPGQGTGKLFF
clone_size: NA
j_call: TRBJ1-4
v_call: TRBV7-7
d_call: TRBD1

cdr3_nt: TGTGCCAGCAGCGCCCTCGACACGAACACTGAAGCTTTCTTT
cdr3_aa: CASSALDTNTEAFF
clone_size: NA
j_call: TRBJ1-1
v_call: TRBV9
d_call: NA

cdr3_nt: TGTGCCAGCAGCTCGGGACAGGGGTATCAGCCCCAGCATTTT
cdr3_aa: CASSSGQGYQPQHF
clone_size: few
j_call: TRBJ1-5
v_call: TRBV13
d_call: TRBD1

cdr3_nt: TGTGCCAGCAGCGTAGTCAACAGGGATGGCTACACCTTC
cdr3_aa: CASSVVNRDGYTF
clone_size: once
j_call: TRBJ1-2
v_call: TRBV9
d_call: NA

cdr3_nt: TGTGCCACCCGGACAGGGACTAATGAAAAACTGTTTTTT
cdr3_aa: CATRTGTNEKLFF
clone_size: few
j_call: TRBJ1-4
v_call: TRBV6-5
d_call: TRBD1

cdr3_nt: TGTGCCAGCAGCTTCAGGGCAGTACATTACACTGAAGCTTTCTTT
cdr3_aa: CASSFRAVHYTEAFF
clone_size: NA
j_call: TRBJ1-1
v_call: TRBV5-6
d_call: NA

cdr3_nt: TGTGCCAGCAGCTTATCACAGGGGCAATACGGCTACACCTTC
cdr3_aa: CASSLSQGQYGYTF
clone_size: NA
j_call: TRBJ1-2
v_call: TRBV7-2
d_call: TRBD1

cdr3_nt: TGTGCCAGCAGCAAAGCGCGGGGGACGGGCAATCAGCCCCAGCATTTT
cdr3_aa: CASSKARGTGNQPQHF
clone_size: NA
j_call: TRBJ1-5
v_call: TRBV21-1
d_call: NA

cdr3_nt: TGTGCCAGCAGCCAAGTTGGGACAGGGGGCCCCTACGAGCAGTACTTC
cdr3_aa: CASSQVGTGGPYEQYF
clone_size: once
j_call: TRBJ2-7
v_call: TRBV14
d_call: TRBD1

cdr3_nt: TGTGCCAGCAGCGTATCCCCTCGGGGGACTGAAGCTTTCTTT
cdr3_aa: CASSVSPRGTEAFF
clone_size: NA
j_call: TRBJ1-1
v_call: TRBV9
d_call: NA

cdr3_nt: TGTGCCACCAGCGCGAACCAGGAGGGCGAGCAGTACTTC
cdr3_aa: CATSANQEGEQYF
clone_size: once
j_call: TRBJ2-7
v_call: TRBV15
d_call: NA

cdr3_nt: TGTGCCTGGAGTGGTCAGGGGGACCAGCCCCAGCATTTT
cdr3_aa: CAWSGQGDQPQHF
clone_size: NA
j_call: TRBJ1-5
v_call: TRBV30
d_call: TRBD1

cdr3_nt: TGTGCCAGCAGCCCCCGGACAGGTATCGTGGACACTGAAGCTTTCTTT
cdr3_aa: CASSPRTGIVDTEAFF
clone_size: NA
j_call: TRBJ1-1
v_call: TRBV9
d_call: TRBD1

cdr3_nt: TGTGCCAGCAGTGGCAGCGCGAACACCGGGGAGCTGTTTTTT
cdr3_aa: CASSGSANTGELFF
clone_size: NA
j_call: TRBJ2-2
v_call: TRBV6-4
d_call: NA

cdr3_nt: TGTGGGATAGCTAGCGGGGGGTACGAGCAGTACTTC
cdr3_aa: CGIASGGYEQYF
clone_size: NA
j_call: TRBJ2-7
v_call: TRBV28
d_call: TRBD2

cdr3_nt: TGTGCCAGCAGCGTACCCACGAACACCGGGGAGCTGTTTTTT
cdr3_aa: CASSVPTNTGELFF
clone_size: NA
j_call: TRBJ2-2
v_call: TRBV9
d_call: NA

cdr3_nt: TGTGCCATCAGTGAAAGACAGGGGAACAACTATGGCTACACCTTC
cdr3_aa: CAISERQGNNYGYTF
clone_size: NA
j_call: TRBJ1-2
v_call: TRBV10-3
d_call: TRBD1

cdr3_nt: TGTGCCAGCAGGGTGAGAGGGGGAAGAGATCAGCCCCAGCATTTT
cdr3_aa: CASRVRGGRDQPQHF
clone_size: NA
j_call: TRBJ1-5
v_call: TRBV5-8
d_call: NA

cdr3_nt: TGTGCCAGCAGTTCCCCGGGGAAGATCTCCTACGAGCAGTACTTC
cdr3_aa: CASSSPGKISYEQYF
clone_size: NA
j_call: TRBJ2-7
v_call: TRBV27
d_call: NA